In this sample, the clone carrying this TCR beta chain turned up a few times. The data originate from a study of shared clonotypes between healthy human individuals. Samples underwent the assay at deep level. In the sorted-subset replicate PCRs, approximately 200 ng DNA, 25,000 to 30,000 T cell genomes, was used. Profiling relied on immunoSEQ multiplex PCR, and the TCRdb table lists in-frame clones only, not all of them. Among more than 500,000 clones, approximately 96% were seen once, and the ten largest hold approximately 0.12%. In the naive CD8 group, cells lacked CD45RO and were positively selected for CCR7, so terminally differentiated effector memory CD45RA+ cells were left out. The donors were adults (healthy and HIV-negative) with no recent acute infections or vaccinations. The receptor comes from a young woman in good health. Sequenced material: naive CD8+ T cells sorted from blood.

The CDR3 region is CASSAAGYGYTF. Here the CDR3 DNA reads TGTGCCAGCAGCGCCGCGGGGTATGGCTACACCTTC. V is TRBV7-6 and J is TRBJ1-2, with unresolved D. CDR1 is SGHVS, CDR2 FNYEAQ, per germline. V was shortened by 5 bases and J by 5 bases, with 9 bases between the two germline ends. The CDR3 runs 12 residues.